The T cell receptor (beta chain) described here comes from a study of shared clonotypes between healthy human individuals. Genomic DNA (from each subset) was split evenly across several immunoSEQ plates. Sequencing used immunoSEQ multiplex PCR; TCRdb keeps in-frame clones, though not all of them. The sample has approximately 100,000 clones; around 68% are singletons. Germline CDR1 SGHRS, CDR2 YFSETQ. This CDR3 contains 14 residues. V lost 4 bases and J lost 4; bases outside the gene matches: 7. In its sample, this clone was seen many times. Antigen: not known. Whole-study results and caveats: Clonotype sharing levels among donors were expected to vary with sequencing depth.

The gene calls are TRBV5-1 and TRBJ2-7; the match to TRBD1 covers 8 bases. This receptor was identified in a woman aged 30 to 39 in good health. The sequenced sample was memory CD8+ T cells sorted from blood. Noted subset: CD45RO+ cells pooled with CCR7-negative TemRA cells. The CDR3 DNA sequence: TGCGCCAGCAGCCCAGAAAGGACAGGGTACGAGCAGTACTTC. This sequence encodes CASSPERTGYEQYF. Using reference TRBV5-1 and TRBJ2-7 for the parts outside the CDR3, the full variable domain is KAGVTQTPRYLIKTRGQQVTLSCSPISGHRSVSWYQQTPGQGLQFLFEYFSETQRNKGNFPGRFSGRQFSNSRSEMNVSTLELGDSALYLCASSPERTGYEQYFGPGTRLTVT.